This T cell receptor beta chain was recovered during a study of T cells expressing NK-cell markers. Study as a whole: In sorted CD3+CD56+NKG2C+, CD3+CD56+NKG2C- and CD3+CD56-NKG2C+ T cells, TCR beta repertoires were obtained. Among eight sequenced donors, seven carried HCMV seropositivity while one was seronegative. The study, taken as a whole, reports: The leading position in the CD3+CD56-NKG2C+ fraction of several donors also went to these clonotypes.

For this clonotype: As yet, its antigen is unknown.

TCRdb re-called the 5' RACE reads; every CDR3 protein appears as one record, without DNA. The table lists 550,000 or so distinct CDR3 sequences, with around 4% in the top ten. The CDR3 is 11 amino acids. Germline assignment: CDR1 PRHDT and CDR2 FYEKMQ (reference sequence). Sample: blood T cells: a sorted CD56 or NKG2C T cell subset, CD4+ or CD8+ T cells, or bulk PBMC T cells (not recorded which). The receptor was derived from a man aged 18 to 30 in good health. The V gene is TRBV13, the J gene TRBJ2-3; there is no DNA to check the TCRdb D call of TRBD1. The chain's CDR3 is CASGRGGAQYF.